These T cell receptor beta chains were read from a single sample in a study of blood T cell repertoires in COVID-19. Clones were sequenced by immunoSEQ multiplex PCR, and TCRdb holds only the in-frame ones, with some missing. The sample shows approximately 130,000 clones, 70% to 90% of them seen only once. The sequenced sample consisted of peripheral blood. The receptors here all came from a human donor in a cohort sampled during active COVID-19. Both conserved end residues are part of each CDR3. Fields, in order: V gene, CDR3 protein.

>TRBV10-3
CAISETRDRVDTQYF
>TRBV11-2
CASSSTGYQPQHF
>TRBV6-5
CASSLSGTGAYEQYF
>TRBV20-1
CSASRPSGGSGTQYF
>TRBV4-2
CASSQEQVGTEAFF
>TRBV11-1
CASSPLYGIYEQYF
>TRBV5-6
CASSYLGTGGAAAFF
>TRBV7-9
CASSSTGQSRSRETQYF
>TRBV19
CASSRLDSNYGYTF
>TRBV5-1
CASSPGLAGNTGELFF
>TRBV2
CASKGLLGLAYEQYF
>TRBV7-7
CASSLVPGSDEQYF
>TRBV2
CASSETDSFSGYTF
>TRBV18
CASSPRMTGSTDTQYF
>TRBV7-2
CASSQQSGGLGYNEQFF
>TRBV29-1
CSVEGPGNYGYTF
>TRBV7-8
CASNSFRDRDNEQFF
>TRBV2
CASSVSGTGGLITEAFF
>TRBV6-6
CASNLGISSYEQYF
>TRBV3-1/TRBV3-2
CASSRSPGGGYTF
>TRBV30
CAWSVVANTEAFF
>TRBV30
CAWGRMGGQPQHF
>TRBV12-5
CASRTAYEQYF
>TRBV21-1
CASSKDRPSFSGANVLTF
>TRBV5-4
CASSSETSGGADTQYF
>TRBV20-1
CSASEARKGEAFF
>TRBV4-1
CASSHAGGGGALNEQFF
>TRBV13
CASSFSPTGGRTDTQYF
>TRBV7-9
CASSLQLAGVRSGANVLTF
>TRBV7-6
CASSINYAGVSSYNEQFF
>TRBV5-6
CASSFRTGLSYEQYF
>TRBV2
CASSADRAANNEQFF
>TRBV5-4
CASSADRNYGYTF
>TRBV2
CASRSGLYNEQFF
>TRBV6-6
CASSFSYGYTF
>TRBV7-5
CARSLVYTGLRVGPDTQYF
>TRBV27
CASRLQGGFTSRTDTQYF
>TRBV28
CASSARRYYEQYF
>TRBV5-4
CASSTGQGNLRNSPLHF
>TRBV13
CASSPPSSVEQFF
>TRBV6-2/TRBV6-3
CASSYYPGEVYPLHF
>TRBV6-2/TRBV6-3
CASSYAAAYYRYTF